What follows are 30 T cell receptor beta chains derived from one specimen sequenced in a study of blood T cells in healthy people across ages. Primers used in a second PCR of roughly 6 to 11 cycles were a sample-barcoded 5' primer and a J-beta primer mix. TCRdb used MiXCR to reprocess the 5' RACE reads, holding one entry per CDR3 protein. The sample has some 1,000,000 distinct CDR3 sequences; roughly 24% are singletons. Separately, the same data were catalogued under a study of T cells of mothers and their children.

The sequenced sample was blood. The receptors originated from a girl aged 2-10 years in good health.

The V and J genes are TRBV7-8 and TRBJ2-5, with D possibly being TRBD1 or TRBD2 (6 bases each). The CDR3 runs 13 residues. Germline assignment: CDR1 SGHVS and CDR2 FQNEAQ. V shed 1 base and J shed 7 bases, with 10 bases lying between them. The CDR3 bases are TGTGCCAGCAGCTTAGGGGGGGCTGGGACCCAGTACTTC. Amino acid sequence: CASSLGGAGTQYF.

This clonotype was observed a handful of times. This chain links TRBV7-2 with TRBJ2-5; 7 bases match TRBD2. V shed 3 bases, J shed 1 base, and the junction held 8 bases outside the gene matches. Germline V gives CDR1 SGHTA, CDR2 FQGNSA. The CDR3 has 16 residues. The DNA for the CDR3 is TGTGCCAGCAGCTTTGGGGGGGACCTACGCCAAGAGACCCAGTACTTC. Translated: CASSFGGDLRQETQYF.

This clonotype was detected only a few times. The J gene is TRBJ2-4, the V gene TRBV12-3 or TRBV12-4; D call uncertain. Trimming left V 8 bases short and J 11 bases short, with 10 bases between. The CDR3 is 10 residues long. The CDR3 DNA reads as TGTGCCAGCGGAATGGGCGTTCAGTACTTC. Its translation: CASGMGVQYF.

This clonotype occurred a few times. J is TRBJ2-1 and V is TRBV27, with 9 bases identical to TRBD1. This CDR3 has 16 amino acids. Per the germline V gene, CDR1 is MNHEY and CDR2 is SMNVEV (reference sequence). The V segment lost 3 bases and the J segment 4 bases; nucleotides outside the gene matches: 7. The CDR3 nucleotides read TGTGCCAGCAGTTTGGCAGCCGGGACAGGGTACAATGAGCAGTTCTTC. Its protein product is CASSLAAGTGYNEQFF.

The chain combines TRBV6-6 with TRBJ2-7; D assignment may be TRBD1 or TRBD2 (5 bases each). V was trimmed by 5 bases and J by 7 bases, leaving 24 bases between them. The germline V gene has CDR1 MNHNY and CDR2 SVGAGI (reference sequence). CDR3 length: 16 residues. DNA for the CDR3: TGTGCCAGCAGTAACACCGATCCGGGACGGGCATGGGAGCAGTACTTC. It specifies CASSNTDPGRAWEQYF.

This clonotype was picked up a small number of times. J is TRBJ2-7 and V is TRBV9; D possibly corresponds to TRBD1 (6 bases). This CDR3 region has 18 residues. The V gene lost 3 bases and the J gene lost 3 bases, with 25 bases spanning the gap. Germline V lookup: CDR1 SGDLS, CDR2 YYNGEE. As DNA, the CDR3 is TGTGCCAGCAGCGGTGGGGTTGGGGGCCCTTCTCTTATCTACGAGCAGTACTTC. This sequence encodes CASSGGVGGPSLIYEQYF.

J is TRBJ1-2 and V is TRBV7-2; TRBD1 might be the D (6 bases). CDR1 is SGHTA, CDR2 FQGNSA, per germline. Deletions cut 1 base from V and 8 bases from J, with 14 bases between. The CDR3 extends over 14 amino acids. CDR3: CASSLEAGAGGYTF. The CDR3 DNA follows: TGTGCCAGCAGCTTAGAGGCGGGGGCGGGCGGCTACACCTTC.

This clonotype came up a few times. The rearrangement joins TRBV25-1 to TRBJ2-3, with D unresolved. The germline CDR1 and CDR2 sequences are MGHDK and SYGVNS. This CDR3 region has 13 residues. Trimming stripped 4 bases from V and 2 bases from J, with 7 bases between. CDR3 sequence reads: CASSAIITDTQYF. The CDR3 coding sequence is TGTGCCAGCAGTGCGATAATCACAGATACGCAGTATTTT.

The chain links TRBV11-2 to TRBJ2-7; D might be TRBD1 or TRBD2, each matching 5 bases. Germline loops: CDR1 SGHAT, CDR2 FQNNGV. The V gene lost 0 bases and the J gene lost 4 bases, with 16 bases spanning the gap. CDR3 length: 16 residues. CDR3: CASSLESGTYGYEQYF. CDR3 coding DNA: TGTGCCAGCAGCTTAGAAAGTGGGACGTACGGGTACGAGCAGTACTTC.

This chain uses TRBV12-5 with TRBJ2-2; 12 bases are a match to TRBD2. The CDR3 extends over 16 amino acids. With 7 bases clipped from V and 1 base from J, the junction kept 4 bases outside the gene matches. Germline CDR1 reads LGHNT; CDR2 reads FRNRAP. The CDR3: CASVGTSGQNTGELFF. The CDR3 nucleotides are TGTGCTAGTGTGGGGACTAGCGGGCAGAACACCGGGGAGCTGTTTTTT.

This clonotype was counted a few times. The gene calls are TRBV20-1 and TRBJ2-7; D might be TRBD1 (6 bases). The CDR3 extends over 12 amino acids. Germline CDR1 is DFQATT and CDR2 is SNEGSKA (reference sequence). V gave up 4 bases and J gave up 4 bases, with 11 bases separating them. CDR3 amino acids: CSAMDSYYEQYF. As DNA, the CDR3 is TGCAGTGCTATGGACAGTTATTACGAGCAGTACTTC.

This clonotype was seen only a few times. The rearrangement links TRBV4-3 to TRBJ1-4; D not resolved. V lost 0 bases, J lost 11 bases, and 10 bases lay in between. Germline loops: CDR1 LGHNA, CDR2 YSLEER. The CDR3 runs 13 residues. CDR3 sequence: CASSQDSGEKLFF. The CDR3 region has the DNA TGCGCCAGCAGCCAAGATAGCGGGGAGAAACTGTTTTTT.

This clonotype has more than one count but fewer than ten. The rearrangement links TRBV20-1 to TRBJ2-3, with TRBD2 matching over 8 bases. The ends lost 5 bases at V and 3 bases at J; junction bases unmatched: 4. Germline-derived CDR1 and CDR2 are DFQATT and SNEGSKA (reference sequence). This CDR3 has 13 amino acids. The CDR3 DNA reads as TGCAGTGCTCCGGGACTAGAGACAGATACGCAGTATTTT. Protein: CSAPGLETDTQYF.

J is TRBJ2-3 and V is TRBV20-1; 15 bases fit TRBD2. There are 19 residues in the CDR3. With V trimmed by 0 bases and J by 6 bases, 13 bases remained unmatched. Germline CDR1 and CDR2: DFQATT and SNEGSKA (reference sequence). The CDR3 DNA reads as TGCAGTGCTAGAGATTACGGGACTAGCGGGGGGCTCCGCCGGGATACGCAGTATTTT. Protein: CSARDYGTSGGLRRDTQYF.

This clonotype was detected only a few times. A junction boundary mismatches the germline segment, possibly from a read error. The rearrangement uses TRBV7-2 and TRBJ2-1; a weak D match, TRBD2 (5 bases). The CDR3 has 15 residues. From germline, CDR1 is SGHTA and CDR2 FQGNSA. The DNA of the CDR3 is TGTGCCGGCAGCTCTAGTGTAGCGCACTACAATGAGCAGTTCTTC. It encodes CAGSSSVAHYNEQFF.

The rearrangement links TRBV29-1 to TRBJ1-2; maybe TRBD1 (5 bases). CDR1 is SQVTM, CDR2 ANQGSEA, per germline. The length of the CDR3 is 12 residues. The ends were cut back, 1 base at V and 6 bases at J, with 9 bases in the middle. In DNA form, the CDR3 reads TGCAGCGTTGAAGGTCCAGGGAATGGCTACACCTTC. Translating it yields CSVEGPGNGYTF.

The CDR3 reads CSARGLLNNNEQFF. The CDR3 DNA reads TGCAGTGCCCGTGGACTACTCAACAATAATGAGCAGTTCTTC. This chain uses TRBV20-1 with TRBJ2-5, with D perhaps TRBD2 (6 bases). The J call may be incorrect, as the DNA end agrees better with TRBJ2-1. Per germline, CDR1 DFQATT and CDR2 SNEGSKA (reference sequence). The CDR3 runs to 14 residues.

This rearrangement joins TRBV6-5 to TRBJ1-2; 9 bases match TRBD1. The V gene's germline CDR1 is MNHEY and CDR2 SVGAGI. V was pared by 7 bases and J by 8 bases, with 8 bases of the junction left unmatched. The CDR3 consists of 13 residues. The CDR3 loop reads CASKGTGQGGYTF. The CDR3 DNA reads as TGTGCCAGCAAGGGGACGGGACAGGGAGGCTACACCTTC.

This clonotype was seen only a few times. J is TRBJ1-1 and V is TRBV4-2; D is undetermined. V shed 1 base and J shed 7 bases, with 13 bases lying between them. CDR3 size: 14 residues. The germline V gene encodes CDR1 LGHNA and CDR2 YNFKEQ. CDR3 in amino acids: CASSQASGRYEAFF. CDR3 DNA: TGTGCCAGCAGCCAAGCTTCGGGCCGTTATGAAGCTTTCTTT.

Notes on this clonotype: A much larger clone sits a single nucleotide away, making a read error possible. This chain uses TRBV10-2 with TRBJ1-2; 8 bases line up with TRBD1. This CDR3 is 13 amino acids long. In germline, CDR1 is WSHSY, CDR2 SAAADI. Trimming took 5 bases from V and 9 from J; bases not matched to a gene: 8. CDR3 in amino acids: CASSLGQAGSYTF. In DNA, the CDR3 is TGCGCCAGCAGTCTGGGACAGGCCGGCAGCTACACCTTC.

This clonotype has more than one count but fewer than ten. This rearrangement joins TRBV7-2 to TRBJ2-5, with unresolved D. The CDR3 has 13 residues. CDR1 and CDR2 (germline): SGHTA, FQGNSA. Trimming left V 7 bases short and J 7 bases short, with 16 bases between. The CDR3 sequence is CASTTTTSGTQYF. The CDR3 DNA reads TGTGCCAGCACAACGACCACCTCAGGGACCCAGTACTTC.

The CDR3 DNA follows: TGCGCCAGCAGCTTGTCAAGGACAGGCGAAATCGAAGCTTTCTTT. This gives the protein CASSLSRTGEIEAFF. The V and J genes are TRBV5-1 and TRBJ1-1, with 7 nucleotides matching TRBD1. The CDR3 runs to 15 residues. Per the germline V gene, CDR1 is SGHRS and CDR2 is YFSETQ. Trimming took 1 base from V and 8 from J; bases not matched to a gene: 11.

The chain links TRBV7-9 to TRBJ2-1, with 7 bases that match TRBD2. V gave up 10 bases and J gave up 4 bases; unmatched junction bases: 10. The CDR3 covers 14 residues. Germline V lookup: CDR1 SEHNR, CDR2 FQNEAQ (reference sequence). CDR3 sequence (DNA): TGTGCCACCAATTTCCTAGCGGATTACAATGAGCAGTTCTTC. This sequence encodes CATNFLADYNEQFF.

The V call is TRBV10-3, the J call TRBJ2-5; the D gene is possibly TRBD1 (8 bases). From germline, CDR1 is ENHRY and CDR2 SYGVKD. There are 16 residues in the CDR3. The ends were cut back, 3 bases at V and 5 bases at J, with 19 bases in the middle. The CDR3 bases are TGTGCCATCAGTGACCCGAGGACAGGGAGGGAGGAGACCCAGTACTTC. As protein: CAISDPRTGREETQYF.

This CDR3 reads CASSQARRIQETQYF. Here the CDR3 DNA reads TGTGCCAGCAGCCAAGCCCGTCGAATACAAGAGACCCAGTACTTC. The chain has TRBV4-2 and TRBJ2-5; D is unresolved. V lost 1 base to trimming and J lost 2 bases, with 11 bases between them. CDR3 length: 15 residues. Germline values: CDR1 LGHNA, CDR2 YNFKEQ.

The chain has TRBV4-3 and TRBJ1-2; D not resolved. The CDR3 contains 15 residues. The germline V gene encodes CDR1 LGHNA and CDR2 YSLEER. Trimming removed 0 bases at V and 8 bases at J, with 16 bases between. The CDR3 region has the DNA TGCGCCAGCAGCCAAGAGTTGGCAGGCGTATACGGCTACACCTTC. This translates into CASSQELAGVYGYTF.

CDR3 sequence reads: CASSKVLAGGYNEQFF. DNA for the CDR3: TGTGCCAGCAGCAAAGTACTAGCGGGGGGGTACAATGAGCAGTTCTTC. The V and J genes are TRBV9 and TRBJ2-1, with 13 bases aligning to TRBD2. Looked up from germline, CDR1 is SGDLS and CDR2 is YYNGEE. This CDR3 spans 16 amino acids. V lost 4 bases to trimming and J lost 4 bases; unmatched junction nucleotides: 5.

Only a few counts were recorded for this clonotype. CDR3 coding DNA: TGTGCCAGCAGCCGAGAAGGGGCCCGGCGGTACTTC. Protein sequence: CASSREGARRYF. The rearrangement uses TRBV14 and TRBJ2-5; possibly TRBD1 for D (5 bases). The V and J ends lost 4 bases and 13 bases respectively, with 16 bases between them. The CDR3 totals 12 residues. Looked up from germline, CDR1 is SGHDN and CDR2 is FVKESK.

This chain links TRBV12-3 or TRBV12-4 with TRBJ1-1, with D unresolved. This CDR3 contains 11 residues. DNA of the CDR3: TGTGGCCTTCTTAAGCGGACTGAAGCTTTCTTT. This sequence encodes CGLLKRTEAFF.

In its sample, this clonotype was seen a few times. The chain couples TRBV5-1 to TRBJ1-2, with 8 bases identical to TRBD1. CDR1 is SGHRS and CDR2 is YFSETQ in the germline V gene. The CDR3 has 14 residues. V shed 3 bases, J shed 4 bases, and the junction held 5 bases outside the gene matches. The CDR3 region has the DNA TGCGCCAGCAGCTCCGGACAGGGAAGCTATGGCTACACCTTC. Translating gives CASSSGQGSYGYTF. The complete variable domain, with remaining parts taken from reference TRBV5-1 and TRBJ1-2, reads KAGVTQTPRYLIKTRGQQVTLSCSPISGHRSVSWYQQTPGQGLQFLFEYFSETQRNKGNFPGRFSGRQFSNSRSEMNVSTLELGDSALYLCASSSGQGSYGYTFGSGTRLTVV.